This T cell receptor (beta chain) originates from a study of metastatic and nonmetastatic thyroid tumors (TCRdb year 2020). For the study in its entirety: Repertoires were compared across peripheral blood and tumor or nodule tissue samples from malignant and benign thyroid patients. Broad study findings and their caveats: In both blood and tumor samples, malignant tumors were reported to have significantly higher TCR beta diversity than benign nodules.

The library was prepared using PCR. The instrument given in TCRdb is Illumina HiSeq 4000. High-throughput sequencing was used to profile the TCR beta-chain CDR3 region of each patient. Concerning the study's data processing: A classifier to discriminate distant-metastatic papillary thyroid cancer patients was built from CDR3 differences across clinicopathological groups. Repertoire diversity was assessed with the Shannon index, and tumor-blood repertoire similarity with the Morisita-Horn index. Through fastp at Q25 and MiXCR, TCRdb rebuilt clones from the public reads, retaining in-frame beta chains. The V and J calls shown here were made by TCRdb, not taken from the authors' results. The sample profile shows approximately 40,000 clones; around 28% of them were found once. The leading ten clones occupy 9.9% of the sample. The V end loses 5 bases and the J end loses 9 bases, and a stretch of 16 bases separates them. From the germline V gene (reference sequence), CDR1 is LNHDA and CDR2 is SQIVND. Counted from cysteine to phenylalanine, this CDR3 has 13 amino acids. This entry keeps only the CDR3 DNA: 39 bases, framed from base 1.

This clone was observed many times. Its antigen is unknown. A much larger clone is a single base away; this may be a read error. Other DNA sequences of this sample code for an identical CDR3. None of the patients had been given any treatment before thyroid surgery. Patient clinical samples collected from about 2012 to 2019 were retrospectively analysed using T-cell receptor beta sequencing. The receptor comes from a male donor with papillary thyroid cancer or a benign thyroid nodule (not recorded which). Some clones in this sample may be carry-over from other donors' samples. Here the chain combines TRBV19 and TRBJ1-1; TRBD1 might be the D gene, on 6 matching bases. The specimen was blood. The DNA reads TGTGCCAGTAGTCCGACCCATGACAGGCAAGCTTTCTTT. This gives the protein CASSPTHDRQAFF. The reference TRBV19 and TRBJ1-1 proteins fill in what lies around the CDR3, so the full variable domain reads DGGITQSPKYLFRKEGQNVTLSCEQNLNHDAMYWYRQDPGQGLRLIYYSQIVNDFQKGDIAEGYSVSREKKESFPLTVTSAQKNPTAFYLCASSPTHDRQAFFGQGTRLTVV.